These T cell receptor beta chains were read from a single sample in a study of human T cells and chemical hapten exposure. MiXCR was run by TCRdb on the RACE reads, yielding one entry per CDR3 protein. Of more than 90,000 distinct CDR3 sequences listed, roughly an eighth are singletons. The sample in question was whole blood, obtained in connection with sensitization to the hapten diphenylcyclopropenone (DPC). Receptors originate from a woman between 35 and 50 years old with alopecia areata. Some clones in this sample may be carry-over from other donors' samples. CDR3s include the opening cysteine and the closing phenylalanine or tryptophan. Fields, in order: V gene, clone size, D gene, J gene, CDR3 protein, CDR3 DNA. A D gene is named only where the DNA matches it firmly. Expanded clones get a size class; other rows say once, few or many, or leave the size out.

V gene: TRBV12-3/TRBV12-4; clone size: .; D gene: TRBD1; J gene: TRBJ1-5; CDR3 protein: CASSQQGVGGQPQHF; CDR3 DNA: TGTGCCAGCAGCCAACAGGGGGTTGGAGGCCAGCCCCAGCATTTT
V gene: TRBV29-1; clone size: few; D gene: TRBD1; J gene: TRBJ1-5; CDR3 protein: CSVGTVDSNQPQHF; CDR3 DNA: TGCAGCGTCGGGACAGTTGATAGCAATCAGCCCCAGCATTTT
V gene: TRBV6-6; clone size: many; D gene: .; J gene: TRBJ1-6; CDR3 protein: CASSYSGPSILHF; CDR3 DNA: TGTGCCAGCAGTTACTCGGGGCCCTCCATCCTCCACTTT
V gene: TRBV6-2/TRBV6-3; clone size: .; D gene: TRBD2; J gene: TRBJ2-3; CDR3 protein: CASSYSRTSGEDTQYF; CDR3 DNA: TGTGCCAGCAGTTACTCCCGGACTAGCGGCGAGGATACGCAGTATTTT
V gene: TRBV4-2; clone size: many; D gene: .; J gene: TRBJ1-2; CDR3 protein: CASSQDRGSPYGYTF; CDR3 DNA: TGTGCCAGCAGCCAAGACAGGGGTTCCCCCTATGGCTACACCTTC
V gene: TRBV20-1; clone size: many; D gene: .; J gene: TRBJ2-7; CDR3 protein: CSARSGPGGSYEQYF; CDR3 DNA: TGCAGTGCCCGATCCGGGCCTGGGGGATCCTACGAGCAGTACTTC
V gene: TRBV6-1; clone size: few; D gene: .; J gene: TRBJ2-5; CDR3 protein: CASSRNQETQYF; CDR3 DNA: TGTGCCAGCAGTCGAAACCAAGAGACCCAGTACTTC
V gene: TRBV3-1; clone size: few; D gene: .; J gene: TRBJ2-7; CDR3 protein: CASSQAGSSYEQYF; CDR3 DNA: TGTGCCAGCAGCCAAGCCGGGAGTTCCTACGAGCAGTACTTC
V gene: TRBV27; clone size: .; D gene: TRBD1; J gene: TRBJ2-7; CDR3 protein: CASSLDRASYEQYF; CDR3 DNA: TGTGCCAGCAGCCTGGACAGGGCCTCCTACGAGCAGTACTTC
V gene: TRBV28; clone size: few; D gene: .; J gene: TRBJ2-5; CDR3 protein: CASSNPSSGQETQYF; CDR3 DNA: TGTGCCAGCAGTAACCCTTCTTCGGGACAAGAGACCCAGTACTTC
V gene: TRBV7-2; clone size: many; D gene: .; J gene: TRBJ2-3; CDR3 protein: CASSLVATKGDTQYF; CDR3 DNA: TGTGCCAGCAGCTTAGTGGCTACTAAGGGAGATACGCAGTATTTT
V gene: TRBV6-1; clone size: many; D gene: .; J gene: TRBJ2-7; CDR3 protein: CASSETEGGGYEQYF; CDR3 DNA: TGTGCCAGCAGTGAAACGGAGGGGGGGGGCTACGAGCAGTACTTC
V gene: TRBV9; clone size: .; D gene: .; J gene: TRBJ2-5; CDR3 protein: CASSGKLGIQETQYF; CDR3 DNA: TGTGCCAGCAGCGGAAAACTGGGGATTCAAGAGACCCAGTACTTC
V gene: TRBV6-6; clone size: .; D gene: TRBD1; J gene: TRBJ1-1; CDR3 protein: CASSRTGATTEAFF; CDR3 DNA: TGTGCCAGCAGCCGGACAGGGGCGACCACTGAAGCTTTCTTT
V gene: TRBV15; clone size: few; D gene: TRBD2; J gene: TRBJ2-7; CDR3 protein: CATSRERGSSGSSYEQYF; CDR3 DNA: TGTGCCACCAGCAGAGAGCGGGGAAGTAGCGGGAGCTCCTACGAGCAGTACTTC
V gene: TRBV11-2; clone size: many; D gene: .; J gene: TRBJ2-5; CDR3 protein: CASSFVADPRAVQETQYF; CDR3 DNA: TGTGCCAGCAGCTTCGTAGCGGACCCGAGGGCGGTCCAAGAGACCCAGTACTTC
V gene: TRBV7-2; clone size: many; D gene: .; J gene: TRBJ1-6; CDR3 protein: CASSLSVAVDNSPLHF; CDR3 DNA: .
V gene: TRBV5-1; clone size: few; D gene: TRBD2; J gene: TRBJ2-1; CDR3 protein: CASSPTGLAGGNEQFF; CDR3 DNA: TGCGCCAGCAGCCCTACAGGACTAGCGGGAGGAAATGAGCAGTTCTTC
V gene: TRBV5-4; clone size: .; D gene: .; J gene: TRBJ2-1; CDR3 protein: CASHPVGGRNNEQFF; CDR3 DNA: TGTGCCAGCCACCCAGTGGGGGGGCGGAATAATGAGCAGTTCTTC
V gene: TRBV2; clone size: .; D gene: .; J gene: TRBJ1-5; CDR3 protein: CASSPRGQPQHF; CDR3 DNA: TGTGCCAGCAGTCCCCGGGGTCAGCCCCAGCATTTT
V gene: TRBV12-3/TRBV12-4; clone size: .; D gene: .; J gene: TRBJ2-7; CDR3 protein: CASSFMDYRNEQYF; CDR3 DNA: TGTGCCAGCAGTTTTATGGACTATAGGAACGAGCAGTACTTC
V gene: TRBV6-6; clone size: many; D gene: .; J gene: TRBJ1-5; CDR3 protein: CASSYLGQGGNQPQHF; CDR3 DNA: TGTGCCAGCAGTTACTTGGGCCAGGGAGGAAATCAGCCCCAGCATTTT
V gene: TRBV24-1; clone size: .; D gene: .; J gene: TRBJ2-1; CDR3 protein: CATSDFGSNEQFF; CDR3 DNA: TGTGCCACCAGTGATTTTGGAAGCAATGAGCAGTTCTTC
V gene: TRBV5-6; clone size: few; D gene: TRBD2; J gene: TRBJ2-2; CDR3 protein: CASSLGRTSGYTGELFF; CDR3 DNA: TGTGCCAGCAGCCTAGGCCGGACTAGCGGTTACACCGGGGAGCTGTTTTTT
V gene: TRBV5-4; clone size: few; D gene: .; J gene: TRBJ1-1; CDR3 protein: CASSLYPRPGTEAFF; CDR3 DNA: TGTGCCAGCAGCTTGTACCCCCGGCCAGGCACTGAAGCTTTCTTT
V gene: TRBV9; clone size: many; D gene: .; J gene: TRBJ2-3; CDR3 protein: CASSVVGVSTDTQYF; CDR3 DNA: TGTGCCAGCAGCGTAGTAGGGGTTAGCACAGATACGCAGTATTTT
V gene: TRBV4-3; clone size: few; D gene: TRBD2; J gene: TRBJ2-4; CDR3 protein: CASSQDPEASGIQYF; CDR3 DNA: TGCGCCAGCAGCCAAGACCCCGAGGCTAGCGGCATTCAGTACTTC
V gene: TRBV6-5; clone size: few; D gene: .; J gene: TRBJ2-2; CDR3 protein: CASSYEISGRYTGELFF; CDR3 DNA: TGTGCCAGCAGTTACGAGATTAGCGGAAGATACACCGGGGAGCTGTTTTTT
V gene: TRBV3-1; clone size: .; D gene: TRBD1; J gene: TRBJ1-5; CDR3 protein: CASSQDTAGGQPQHF; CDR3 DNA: TGTGCCAGCAGCCAAGACACAGCAGGGGGTCAGCCCCAGCATTTT
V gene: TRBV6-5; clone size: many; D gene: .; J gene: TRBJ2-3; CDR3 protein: CASSDDSFAQYF; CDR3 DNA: TGTGCCAGCAGTGATGACTCCTTCGCGCAGTATTTT
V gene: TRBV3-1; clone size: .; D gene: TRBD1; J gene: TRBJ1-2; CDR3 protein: CASSTGTGASLRGYTF; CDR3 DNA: TGTGCCAGCAGCACCGGGACAGGGGCGTCTTTGCGTGGCTACACCTTC
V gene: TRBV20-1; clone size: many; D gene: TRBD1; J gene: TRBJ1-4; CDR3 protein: CSARAGTGGGEKLFF; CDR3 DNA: TGCAGTGCTAGAGCCGGGACAGGCGGGGGGGAAAAACTGTTTTTT
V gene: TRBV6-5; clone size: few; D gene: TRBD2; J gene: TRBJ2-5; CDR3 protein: CASSYSQRERRETQYF; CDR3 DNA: TGTGCCAGCAGTTACTCCCAGCGGGAGAGGCGAGAGACCCAGTACTTC
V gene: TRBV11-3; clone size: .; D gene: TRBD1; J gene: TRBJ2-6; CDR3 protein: CASSLGGGSTPGANVLTF; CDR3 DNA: TGTGCCAGCAGCTTAGGAGGGGGCTCAACCCCTGGGGCCAACGTCCTGACTTTC
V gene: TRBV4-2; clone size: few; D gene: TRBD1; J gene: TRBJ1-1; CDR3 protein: CASSQFSGTGHTEAFF; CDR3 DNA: TGTGCCAGCAGCCAATTCTCCGGGACAGGCCACACTGAAGCTTTCTTT
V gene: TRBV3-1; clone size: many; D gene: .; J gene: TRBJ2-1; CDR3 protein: CASSLDGKGVGASLDEQFF; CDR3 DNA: TGTGCCAGCAGCCTTGACGGTAAGGGAGTTGGGGCTAGCCTCGATGAGCAGTTCTTC
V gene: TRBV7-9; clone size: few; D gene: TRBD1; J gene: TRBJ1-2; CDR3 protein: CASKPQGGLYGYTF; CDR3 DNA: TGTGCCAGCAAACCACAGGGGGGCCTCTATGGCTACACCTTC
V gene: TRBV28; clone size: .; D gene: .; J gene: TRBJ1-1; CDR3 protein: CASRSNRERAFF; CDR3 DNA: TGTGCCAGCAGATCAAACAGGGAAAGGGCTTTCTTT
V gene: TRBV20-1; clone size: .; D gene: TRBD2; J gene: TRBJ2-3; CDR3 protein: CSANPLLAGGTDTQYF; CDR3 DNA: TGCAGTGCTAATCCGCTATTAGCGGGGGGGACAGATACGCAGTATTTT
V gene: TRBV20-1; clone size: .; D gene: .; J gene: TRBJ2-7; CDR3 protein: CSATGTNYEQYF; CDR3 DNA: TGCAGTGCTACCGGGACCAACTACGAGCAGTACTTC
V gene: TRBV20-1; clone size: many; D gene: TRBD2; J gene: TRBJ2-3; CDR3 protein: CSARAASGYTDTQYF; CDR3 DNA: TGCAGTGCTAGAGCCGCTAGCGGATACACAGATACGCAGTATTTT
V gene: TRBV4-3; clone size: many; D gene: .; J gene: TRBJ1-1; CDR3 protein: CASSPPGARTEAFF; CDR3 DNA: TGCGCCAGCAGCCCCCCAGGAGCTCGGACTGAAGCTTTCTTT
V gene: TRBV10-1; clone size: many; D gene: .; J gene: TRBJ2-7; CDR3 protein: CASSETSTRRKGLYF; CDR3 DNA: TGCGCCAGCAGTGAGACCTCCACCAGGAGAAAGGGGTTATACTTC
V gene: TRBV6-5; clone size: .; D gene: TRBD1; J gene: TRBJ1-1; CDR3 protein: CASQRGRGRNTEAFF; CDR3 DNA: TGTGCCAGTCAACGGGGCAGGGGGAGGAACACTGAAGCTTTCTTT
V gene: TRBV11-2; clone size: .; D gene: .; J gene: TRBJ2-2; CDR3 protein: CASSLGSGTTGELFF; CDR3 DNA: TGTGCCAGCAGCTTAGGATCAGGGACCACCGGGGAGCTGTTTTTT
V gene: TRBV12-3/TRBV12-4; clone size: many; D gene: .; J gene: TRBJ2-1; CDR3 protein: CASSFPGFGNEQFF; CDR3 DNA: TGTGCCAGCAGTTTCCCAGGGTTTGGGAATGAGCAGTTCTTC
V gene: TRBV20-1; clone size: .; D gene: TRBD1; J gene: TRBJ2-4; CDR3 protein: CSATPGQGLNIQYF; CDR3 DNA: TGCAGTGCTACCCCGGGACAGGGTTTAAACATTCAGTACTTC
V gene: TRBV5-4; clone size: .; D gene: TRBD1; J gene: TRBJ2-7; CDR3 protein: CASSPSGQGSYEQYF; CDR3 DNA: TGTGCCAGCAGCCCGAGCGGACAGGGTAGCTACGAGCAGTACTTC